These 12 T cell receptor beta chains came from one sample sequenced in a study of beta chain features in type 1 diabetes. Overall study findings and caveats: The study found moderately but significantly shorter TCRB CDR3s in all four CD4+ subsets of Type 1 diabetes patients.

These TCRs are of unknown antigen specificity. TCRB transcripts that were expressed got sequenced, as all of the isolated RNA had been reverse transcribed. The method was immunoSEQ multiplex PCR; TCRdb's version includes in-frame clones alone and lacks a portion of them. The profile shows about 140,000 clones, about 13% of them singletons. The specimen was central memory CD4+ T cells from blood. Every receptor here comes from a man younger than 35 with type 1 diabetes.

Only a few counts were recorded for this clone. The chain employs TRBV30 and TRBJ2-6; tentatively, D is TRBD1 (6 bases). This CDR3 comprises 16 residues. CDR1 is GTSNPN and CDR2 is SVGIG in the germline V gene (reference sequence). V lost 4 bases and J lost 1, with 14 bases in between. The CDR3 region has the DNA TGTGCCTGGACCGACCAGGGGTTTTCTGGGGCCAACGTCCTGACTTTC. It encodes CAWTDQGFSGANVLTF.

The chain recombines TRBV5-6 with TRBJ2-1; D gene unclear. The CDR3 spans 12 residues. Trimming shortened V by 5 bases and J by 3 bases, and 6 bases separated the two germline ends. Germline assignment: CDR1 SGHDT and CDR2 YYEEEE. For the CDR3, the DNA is TGTGCCAGCAGTTTAAACTACAATGAGCAGTTCTTC. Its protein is CASSLNYNEQFF.

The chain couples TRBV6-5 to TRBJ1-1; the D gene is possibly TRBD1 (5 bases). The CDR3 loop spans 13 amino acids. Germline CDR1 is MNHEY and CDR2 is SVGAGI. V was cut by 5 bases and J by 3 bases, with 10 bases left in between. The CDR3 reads CASSPWGDTEAFF. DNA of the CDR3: TGTGCCAGCAGTCCGTGGGGGGACACTGAAGCTTTCTTT.

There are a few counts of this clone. CDR3 nucleotides: TGTGCCATCAGGCCCGGGACAACAACCTACGAGCAGTACTTC. It translates to CAIRPGTTTYEQYF. The chain is built from TRBV10-3 and TRBJ2-7, with D perhaps matching TRBD1 (6 bases). Trimming pared 6 bases from V and 2 bases from J, leaving 14 bases between. The CDR3 has 14 amino acids. The germline CDR1 and CDR2 sequences are ENHRY and SYGVKD.

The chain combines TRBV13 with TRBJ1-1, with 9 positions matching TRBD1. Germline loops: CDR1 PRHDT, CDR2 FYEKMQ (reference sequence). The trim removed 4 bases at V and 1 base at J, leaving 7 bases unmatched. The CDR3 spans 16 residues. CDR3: CASSSIQDRGNTEAFF. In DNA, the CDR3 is TGTGCCAGCAGCTCAATCCAGGACAGGGGGAACACTGAAGCTTTCTTT.

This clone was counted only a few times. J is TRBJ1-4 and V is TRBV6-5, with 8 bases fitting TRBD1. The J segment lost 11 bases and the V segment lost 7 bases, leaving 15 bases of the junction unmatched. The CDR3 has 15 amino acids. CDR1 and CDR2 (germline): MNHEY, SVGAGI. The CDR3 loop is CASNPSGTGGGKLFF. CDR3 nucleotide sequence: TGTGCCAGCAATCCCTCCGGGACAGGTGGAGGGAAACTGTTTTTT.

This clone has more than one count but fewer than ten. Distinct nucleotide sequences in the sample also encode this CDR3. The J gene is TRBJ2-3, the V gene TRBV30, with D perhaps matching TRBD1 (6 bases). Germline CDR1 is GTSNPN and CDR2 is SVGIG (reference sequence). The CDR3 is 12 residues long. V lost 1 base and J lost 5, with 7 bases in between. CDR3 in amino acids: CAWSGGGDTQYF. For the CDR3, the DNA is TGTGCCTGGAGTGGAGGGGGAGATACGCAGTATTTT.

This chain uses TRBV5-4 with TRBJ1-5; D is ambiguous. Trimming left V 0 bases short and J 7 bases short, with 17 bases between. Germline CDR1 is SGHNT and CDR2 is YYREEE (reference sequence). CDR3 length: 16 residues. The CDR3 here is CASSLDQERDGQPQHF. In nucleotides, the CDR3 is TGTGCCAGCAGCTTGGATCAGGAAAGGGATGGGCAGCCCCAGCATTTT.

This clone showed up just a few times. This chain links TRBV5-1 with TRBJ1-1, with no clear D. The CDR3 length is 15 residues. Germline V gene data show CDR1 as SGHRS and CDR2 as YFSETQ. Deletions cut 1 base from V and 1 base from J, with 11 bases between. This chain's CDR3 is CASSLPQPPNTEAFF. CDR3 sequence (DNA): TGCGCCAGCAGCTTGCCACAGCCTCCGAACACTGAAGCTTTCTTT.

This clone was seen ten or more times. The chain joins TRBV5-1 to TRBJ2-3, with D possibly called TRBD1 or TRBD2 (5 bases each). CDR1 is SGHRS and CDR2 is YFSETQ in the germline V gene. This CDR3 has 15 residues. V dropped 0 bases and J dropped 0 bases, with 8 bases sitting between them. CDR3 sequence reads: CASSLDRTSTDTQYF. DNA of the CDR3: TGCGCCAGCAGCTTGGACAGGACTAGCACAGATACGCAGTATTTT.

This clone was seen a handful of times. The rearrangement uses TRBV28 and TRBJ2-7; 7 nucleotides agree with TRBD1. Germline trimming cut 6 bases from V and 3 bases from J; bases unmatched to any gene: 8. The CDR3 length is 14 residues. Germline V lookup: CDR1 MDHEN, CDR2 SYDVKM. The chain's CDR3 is CASRAPGQNYEQYF. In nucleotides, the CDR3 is TGTGCCAGCAGGGCGCCGGGACAGAACTACGAGCAGTACTTC.

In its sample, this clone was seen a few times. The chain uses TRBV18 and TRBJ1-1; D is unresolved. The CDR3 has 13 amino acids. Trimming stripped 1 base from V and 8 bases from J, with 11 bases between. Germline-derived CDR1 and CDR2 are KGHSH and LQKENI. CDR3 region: CASSPREDPEAFF. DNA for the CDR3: TGTGCCAGCTCACCACGAGAGGACCCAGAAGCTTTCTTT.